This passage covers 9 T cell receptor beta chains from one sample sequenced in a study of beta chain features in type 1 diabetes. Whole-study results and caveats: People with Type 1 diabetes carried modestly yet significantly shorter TCRB CDR3s in all four CD4+ subsets.

No antigen is known for these receptors. Expressed TCRB transcripts were sequenced because the isolated RNA had all been reverse transcribed beforehand. The data were produced by immunoSEQ multiplex PCR, yet TCRdb's version contains in-frame clones alone and is incomplete. The sample lists about 150,000 clones, around 9.7% occurring once. Sequences were obtained from central memory CD4+ T cells from blood. Source of these receptors: a woman in her thirties with type 1 diabetes.

This clone turned up a few times. The chain uses TRBV19 and TRBJ1-5; D remains unclear. Trimming stripped 7 bases from V and 6 bases from J, with 19 bases between. The CDR3 spans 15 residues. In germline, CDR1 is LNHDA, CDR2 SQIVND (reference sequence). The CDR3 DNA reads TGTGCCAGTACCCAATCAGGAACACGTAGTCAGCCCCAGCATTTT. As protein: CASTQSGTRSQPQHF.

The chain combines TRBV7-9 with TRBJ1-1; D gene ambiguous. V was cut by 2 bases and J by 6 bases, with 7 bases left in between. The CDR3 is made up of 12 amino acids. Germline-derived CDR1 and CDR2 are SEHNR and FQNEAQ (reference sequence). The CDR3 nucleotides read TGTGCCAGCAGCTTACGAGACTCTGAAGCTTTCTTT. Its translation is CASSLRDSEAFF.

This clone was seen a handful of times. V is TRBV28 and J is TRBJ2-7; D possibly corresponds to TRBD1 (5 bases). With 3 bases removed from V and 5 bases from J, the gap between germline ends came to 14 bases. The CDR3 length is 14 residues. Per germline, CDR1 MDHEN and CDR2 SYDVKM. The CDR3 nucleotides read TGTGCCAGCAGTTTGACGGGCTCAGGGAACGAGCAGTACTTC. This codes for CASSLTGSGNEQYF.

This clone was observed a handful of times. This sequence joins TRBV30 and TRBJ2-3; 8 bases fit TRBD1. Germline CDR1 reads GTSNPN; CDR2 reads SVGIG (reference sequence). The V gene end was trimmed by 5 bases and the J gene end by 5 bases; junction bases not matched to a gene: 6. The CDR3 contains 13 residues. The chain's CDR3 is CAWDRGAGDTQYF. CDR3 bases: TGTGCCTGGGACAGGGGAGCAGGAGATACGCAGTATTTT. The variable domain in full, completed from reference TRBV30 and TRBJ2-3, reads SQTIHQWPATLVQPVGSPLSLECTVEGTSNPNLYWYRQAAGRGLQLLFYSVGIGQISSEVPQNLSASRPQDRQFILSSKKLLLSDSGFYLCAWDRGAGDTQYFGPGTRLTVL.

This clone was detected a few times. J is TRBJ2-1 and V is TRBV18; 12 bases are a match to TRBD2. The V gene end was trimmed by 11 bases and the J gene end by 5 bases; junction bases not matched to a gene: 4. This CDR3 comprises 13 residues. From germline, CDR1 is KGHSH and CDR2 LQKENI. DNA of the CDR3: TGTGCCGGGACTAGCGGGCAAGACAATGAGCAGTTCTTC. As protein: CAGTSGQDNEQFF.

The gene calls are TRBV27 and TRBJ2-1; TRBD1 agrees at 8 bases. The germline CDR1 and CDR2 sequences are MNHEY and SMNVEV (reference sequence). The CDR3 spans 14 residues. V gave up 5 bases and J gave up 7 bases; unmatched junction bases: 7. CDR3 DNA sequence: TGTGCCAGCAGTCCCGGACAGGGTTGGAATGAGCAGTTCTTC. Protein: CASSPGQGWNEQFF.

The chain recombines TRBV15 with TRBJ2-1; D remains ambiguous. V lost 0 bases and J lost 6, with 9 bases in between. This CDR3 comprises 14 residues. Germline CDR1 reads LNHNV; CDR2 reads YYDKDF (reference sequence). The CDR3 bases are TGTGCCACCAGCAGAGATCAGGTGGGCAATGAGCAGTTCTTC. Protein sequence: CATSRDQVGNEQFF.

The gene calls are TRBV6-6 and TRBJ2-3, with TRBD2 matching over 7 bases. Germline V gives CDR1 MNHNY, CDR2 SVGAGI (reference sequence). Trimming removed 2 bases from V and 0 bases from J; junction bases left unmatched: 5. The CDR3 is 16 amino acids. CDR3 nucleotide sequence: TGTGCCAGCAGTTACCCCCGGGAGGATAGCACAGATACGCAGTATTTT. It specifies CASSYPREDSTDTQYF.

CDR3 sequence (DNA): TGTGCCAGCAGTGCACAGGGCTTTGCAGATACGCAGTATTTT. Protein: CASSAQGFADTQYF. The chain joins TRBV2 to TRBJ2-3, with TRBD1 as a possible D gene (6 bases). Germline V gene data show CDR1 as SNHLY and CDR2 as FYNNEI. The CDR3 spans 14 residues. Trimming pared 4 bases from V and 4 bases from J, leaving 12 bases between.